The rows below give T cell receptor beta chains drawn from one sample of a study of T cells after posttransplantation cyclophosphamide. Measured with immunoSEQ multiplex PCR; TCRdb has only the in-frame clones, and not every one. The sample has 31,000 or so clones, 90% to 95% seen once. The specimen sequenced was naive CD4+ T cells sorted from blood. Receptors were obtained from a man under 40 in good health and a related stem cell transplant donor. Each CDR3 is given with its conserved first and last residue. A D gene is named only where the DNA matches it firmly.

V gene: TRBV18
D gene: NA
J gene: TRBJ2-7
CDR3 DNA: TGTGCCAGCTCACCTGGCGCAGGGGTCGGAGAGCAGTACTTC
CDR3 protein: CASSPGAGVGEQYF

V gene: TRBV2
D gene: TRBD1
J gene: TRBJ1-1
CDR3 DNA: TGTGCCAGCAGTGTTCTTGGACAGGGGGGCACTGAAGCTTTCTTT
CDR3 protein: CASSVLGQGGTEAFF

V gene: TRBV6-5
D gene: TRBD2
J gene: TRBJ2-7
CDR3 DNA: TGTGCCAGCAGCCGCGGGGGGGCTAACGAGCAGTACTTC
CDR3 protein: CASSRGGANEQYF

V gene: TRBV5-4
D gene: TRBD1
J gene: TRBJ2-7
CDR3 DNA: TGTGCCAGCAGTTTCCCGACAGGGGGAAACTACGAGCAGTACTTC
CDR3 protein: CASSFPTGGNYEQYF

V gene: TRBV6-1
D gene: NA
J gene: TRBJ1-3
CDR3 DNA: TGTGCCAGCTCGTCAGGTACCCTCTCTGGAAACACCATATATTTT
CDR3 protein: CASSSGTLSGNTIYF

V gene: TRBV19
D gene: TRBD1
J gene: TRBJ1-6
CDR3 DNA: TGTGCCAGTACCCTGATCGGGGACAGGGGTTCACCCCTCCACTTT
CDR3 protein: CASTLIGDRGSPLHF

V gene: TRBV10-3
D gene: NA
J gene: TRBJ1-4
CDR3 DNA: TGTGCCACCGCCCCTCGGGGGTTGAATGAAAAACTGTTTTTT
CDR3 protein: CATAPRGLNEKLFF

V gene: TRBV12-5
D gene: NA
J gene: TRBJ1-1
CDR3 DNA: TGTGCTAGTCGGACAGACTGGCACACTGAAGCTTTCTTT
CDR3 protein: CASRTDWHTEAFF

V gene: TRBV5-1
D gene: NA
J gene: TRBJ1-2
CDR3 DNA: TGCGCCAGCAGCCCGGACATGTCCTATGGCTACACCTTC
CDR3 protein: CASSPDMSYGYTF

V gene: TRBV9
D gene: NA
J gene: TRBJ2-3
CDR3 DNA: TGTGCCAGCAGCGCGACTATTGACACGCAGTATTTT
CDR3 protein: CASSATIDTQYF

V gene: TRBV5-6
D gene: NA
J gene: TRBJ1-2
CDR3 DNA: TGTGCCAGCAGCTCCTGGGGGGACCCCAAACGTCCCACCTTC
CDR3 protein: CASSSWGDPKRPTF